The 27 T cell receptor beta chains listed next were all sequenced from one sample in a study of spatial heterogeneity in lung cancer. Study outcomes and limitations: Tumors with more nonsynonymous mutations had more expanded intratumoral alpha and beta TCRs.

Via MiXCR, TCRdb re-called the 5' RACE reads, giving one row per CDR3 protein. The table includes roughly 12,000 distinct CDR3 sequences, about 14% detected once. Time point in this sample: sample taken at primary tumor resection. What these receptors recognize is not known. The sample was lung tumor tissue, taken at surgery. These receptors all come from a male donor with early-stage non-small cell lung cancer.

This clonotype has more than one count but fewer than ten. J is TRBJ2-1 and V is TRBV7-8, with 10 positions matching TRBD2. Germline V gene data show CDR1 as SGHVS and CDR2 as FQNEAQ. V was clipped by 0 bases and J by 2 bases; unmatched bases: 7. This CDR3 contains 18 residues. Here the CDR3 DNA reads TGTGCCAGCAGCTTAGCCTCTCGGCTAGCGGGAGCCTACAATGAGCAGTTCTTC. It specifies CASSLASRLAGAYNEQFF. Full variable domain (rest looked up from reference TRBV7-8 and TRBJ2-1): GAGVSQSPRYKVAKRGQDVALRCDPISGHVSLFWYQQALGQGPEFLTYFQNEAQLDKSGLPSDRFFAERPEGSVSTLKIQRTQQEDSAVYLCASSLASRLAGAYNEQFFGPGTRLTVL.

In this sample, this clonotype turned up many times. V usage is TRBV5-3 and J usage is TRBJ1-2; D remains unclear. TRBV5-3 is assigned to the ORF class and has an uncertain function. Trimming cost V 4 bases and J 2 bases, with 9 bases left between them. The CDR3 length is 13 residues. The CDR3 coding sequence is TGTGCCAGAAGCCCGAGGAGAAACTATGGCTACACCTTC. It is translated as CARSPRRNYGYTF.

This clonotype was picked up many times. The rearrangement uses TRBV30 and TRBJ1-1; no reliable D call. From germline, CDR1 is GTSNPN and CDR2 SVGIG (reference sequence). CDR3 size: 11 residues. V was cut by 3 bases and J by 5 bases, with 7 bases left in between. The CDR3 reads CAWSSGTEAFF. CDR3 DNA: TGTGCCTGGAGCTCGGGGACTGAAGCTTTCTTT.

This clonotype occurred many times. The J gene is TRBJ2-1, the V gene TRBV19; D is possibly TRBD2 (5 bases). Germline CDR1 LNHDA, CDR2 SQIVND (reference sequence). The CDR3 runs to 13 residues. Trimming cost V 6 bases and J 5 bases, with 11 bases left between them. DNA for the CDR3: TGTGCCAGTAGATCCGACTATCACAATGAGCAGTTCTTC. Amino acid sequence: CASRSDYHNEQFF.

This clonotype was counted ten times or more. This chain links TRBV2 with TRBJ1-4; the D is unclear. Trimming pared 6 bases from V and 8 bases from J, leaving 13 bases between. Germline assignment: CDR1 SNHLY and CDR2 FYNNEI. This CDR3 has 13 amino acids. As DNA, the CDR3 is TGTGCCAGCAGCACGACTGGCAGGGAAAAACTGTTTTTT. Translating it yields CASSTTGREKLFF.

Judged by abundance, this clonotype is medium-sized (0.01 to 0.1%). The CDR3 DNA reads as TGTGCCAGCAGCTTAAAGTCGGGGGGCCAAAATGAGCAGTTCTTC. This sequence encodes CASSLKSGGQNEQFF. The chain has TRBV7-2 and TRBJ2-1; perhaps TRBD2 as D (7 bases). The CDR3 is made up of 15 amino acids. V lost 2 bases to trimming and J lost 7 bases, with 15 bases between them. CDR1 is SGHTA, CDR2 FQGNSA, per germline.

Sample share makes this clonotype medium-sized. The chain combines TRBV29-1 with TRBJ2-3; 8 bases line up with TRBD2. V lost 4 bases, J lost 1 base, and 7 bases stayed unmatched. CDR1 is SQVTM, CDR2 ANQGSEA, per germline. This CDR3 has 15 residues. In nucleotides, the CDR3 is TGCAGCGTTGTCCCTAGCGGGCCTGGCACAGATACGCAGTATTTT. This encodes CSVVPSGPGTDTQYF.

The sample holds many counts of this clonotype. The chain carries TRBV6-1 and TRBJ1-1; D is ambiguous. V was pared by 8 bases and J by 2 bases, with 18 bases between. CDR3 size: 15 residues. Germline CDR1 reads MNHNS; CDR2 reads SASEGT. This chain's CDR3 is CASEESGEPNTEAFF. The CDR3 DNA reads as TGTGCCAGCGAAGAAAGCGGGGAGCCCAACACTGAAGCTTTCTTT.

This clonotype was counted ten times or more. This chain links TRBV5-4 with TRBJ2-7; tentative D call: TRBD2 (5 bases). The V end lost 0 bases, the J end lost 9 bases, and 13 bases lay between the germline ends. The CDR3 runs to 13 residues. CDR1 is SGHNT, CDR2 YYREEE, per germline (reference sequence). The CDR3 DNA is TGTGCCAGCAGCTTGGGGGTGACTACGGGGCAGTACTTC. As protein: CASSLGVTTGQYF.

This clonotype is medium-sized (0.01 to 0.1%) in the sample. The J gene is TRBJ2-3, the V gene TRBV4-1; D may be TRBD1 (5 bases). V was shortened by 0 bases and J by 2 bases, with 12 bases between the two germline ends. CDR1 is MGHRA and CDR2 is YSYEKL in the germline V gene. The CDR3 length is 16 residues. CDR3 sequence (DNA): TGCGCCAGCAGCCAAGATCCGACGGACATCACAGATACGCAGTATTTT. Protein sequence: CASSQDPTDITDTQYF.

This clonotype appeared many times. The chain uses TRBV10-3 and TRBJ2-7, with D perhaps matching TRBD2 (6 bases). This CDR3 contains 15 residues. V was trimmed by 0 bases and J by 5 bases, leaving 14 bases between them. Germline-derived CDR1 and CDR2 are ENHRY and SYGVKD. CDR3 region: CAISESELASDEQYF. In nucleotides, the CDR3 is TGTGCCATCAGTGAGTCGGAACTAGCCAGCGACGAGCAGTACTTC.

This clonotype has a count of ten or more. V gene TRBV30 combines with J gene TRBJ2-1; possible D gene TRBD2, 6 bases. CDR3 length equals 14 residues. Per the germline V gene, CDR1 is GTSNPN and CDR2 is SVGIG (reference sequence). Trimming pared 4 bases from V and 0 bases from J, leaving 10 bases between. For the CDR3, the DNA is TGTGCCTGGATAGGAGGGAGCTCCTACAATGAGCAGTTCTTC. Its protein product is CAWIGGSSYNEQFF.

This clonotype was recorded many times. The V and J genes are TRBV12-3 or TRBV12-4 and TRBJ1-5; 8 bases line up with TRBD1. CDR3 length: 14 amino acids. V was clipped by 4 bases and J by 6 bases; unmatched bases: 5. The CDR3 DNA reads TGTGCCAGCAGTTCAGGGGGCGAGGGTCAGCCCCAGCATTTT. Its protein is CASSSGGEGQPQHF.

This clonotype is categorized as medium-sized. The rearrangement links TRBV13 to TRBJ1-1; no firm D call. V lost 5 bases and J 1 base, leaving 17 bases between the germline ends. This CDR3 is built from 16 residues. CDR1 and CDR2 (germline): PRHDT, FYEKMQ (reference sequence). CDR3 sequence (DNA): TGTGCCAGCAGCCCCCGGATCCGGGCCGGGAACACTGAAGCTTTCTTT. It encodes CASSPRIRAGNTEAFF.

CDR3: CASSNGGILPHEQFF. CDR3 coding DNA: TGTGCCAGCAGCAACGGGGGGATTCTACCCCATGAGCAGTTCTTC. V and J are TRBV7-9 and TRBJ2-1, with 7 bases that match TRBD2. V lost 5 bases to trimming and J lost 8 bases; unmatched junction nucleotides: 12. There are 15 residues in the CDR3. CDR1 is SEHNR, CDR2 FQNEAQ, per germline (reference sequence).

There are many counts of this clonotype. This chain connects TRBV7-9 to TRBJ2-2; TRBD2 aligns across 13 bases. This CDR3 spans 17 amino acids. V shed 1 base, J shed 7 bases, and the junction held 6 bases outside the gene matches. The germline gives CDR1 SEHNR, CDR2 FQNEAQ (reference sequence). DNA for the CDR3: TGTGCCAGCAGCTTAGGAAGGACTAGCGGGAGTCACGGGGAGCTGTTTTTT. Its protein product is CASSLGRTSGSHGELFF. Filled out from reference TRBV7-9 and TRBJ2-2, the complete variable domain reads DTGVSQNPRHKITKRGQNVTFRCDPISEHNRLYWYRQTLGQGPEFLTYFQNEAQLEKSRLLSDRFSAERPKGSFSTLEIQRTEQGDSAMYLCASSLGRTSGSHGELFFGEGSRLTVL.

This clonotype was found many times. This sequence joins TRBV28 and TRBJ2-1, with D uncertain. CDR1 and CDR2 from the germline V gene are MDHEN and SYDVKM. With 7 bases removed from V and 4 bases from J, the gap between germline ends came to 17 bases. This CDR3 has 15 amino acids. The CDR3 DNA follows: TGTGCCAGCACCCTAGGAGCCCCCACTTACAATGAGCAGTTCTTC. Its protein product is CASTLGAPTYNEQFF.

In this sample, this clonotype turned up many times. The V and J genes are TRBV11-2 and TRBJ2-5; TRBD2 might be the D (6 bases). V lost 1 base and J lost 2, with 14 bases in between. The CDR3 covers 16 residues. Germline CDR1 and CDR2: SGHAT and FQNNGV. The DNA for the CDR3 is TGTGCCAGCAGCTTAGGGGGACTGGTCGGGCAAGAGACCCAGTACTTC. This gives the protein CASSLGGLVGQETQYF. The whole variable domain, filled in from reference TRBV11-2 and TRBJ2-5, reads EAGVAQSPRYKIIEKRQSVAFWCNPISGHATLYWYQQILGQGPKLLIQFQNNGVVDDSQLPKDRFSAERLKGVDSTLKIQPAKLEDSAVYLCASSLGGLVGQETQYFGPGTRLLVL.

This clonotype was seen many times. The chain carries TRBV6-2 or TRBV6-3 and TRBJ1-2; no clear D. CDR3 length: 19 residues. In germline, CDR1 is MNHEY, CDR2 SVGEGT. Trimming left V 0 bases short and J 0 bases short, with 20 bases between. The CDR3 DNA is TGTGCCAGCAGTTACTCGACTCGAGGAGCAGCGCAATCTAACTATGGCTACACCTTC. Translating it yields CASSYSTRGAAQSNYGYTF.

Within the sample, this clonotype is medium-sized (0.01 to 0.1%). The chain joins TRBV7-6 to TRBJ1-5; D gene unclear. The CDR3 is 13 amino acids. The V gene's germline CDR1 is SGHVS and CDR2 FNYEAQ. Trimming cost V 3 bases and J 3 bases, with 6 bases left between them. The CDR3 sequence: CASSLDVNQPQHF. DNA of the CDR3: TGTGCCAGCAGCTTGGATGTCAATCAGCCCCAGCATTTT.

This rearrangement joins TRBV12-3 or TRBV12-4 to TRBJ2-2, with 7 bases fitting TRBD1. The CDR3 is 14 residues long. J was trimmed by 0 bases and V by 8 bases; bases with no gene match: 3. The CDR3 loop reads CASEGQSNTGELFF. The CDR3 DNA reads TGTGCCAGCGAGGGACAGTCGAACACCGGGGAGCTGTTTTTT.

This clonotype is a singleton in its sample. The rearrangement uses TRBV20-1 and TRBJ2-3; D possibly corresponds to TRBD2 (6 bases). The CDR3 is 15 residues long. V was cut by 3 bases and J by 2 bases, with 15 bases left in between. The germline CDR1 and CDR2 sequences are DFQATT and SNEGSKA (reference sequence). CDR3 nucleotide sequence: TGCAGTGCTAGGGCACTAGCACCTAACACAGATACGCAGTATTTT. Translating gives CSARALAPNTDTQYF.

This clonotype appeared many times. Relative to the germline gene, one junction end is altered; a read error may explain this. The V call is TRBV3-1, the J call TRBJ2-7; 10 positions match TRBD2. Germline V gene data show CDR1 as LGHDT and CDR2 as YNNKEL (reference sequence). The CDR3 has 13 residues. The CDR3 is CASSQAGGLVQYF. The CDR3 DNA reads TGTGCCAGCAGTCAAGCGGGAGGGCTTGTGCAGTACTTC.

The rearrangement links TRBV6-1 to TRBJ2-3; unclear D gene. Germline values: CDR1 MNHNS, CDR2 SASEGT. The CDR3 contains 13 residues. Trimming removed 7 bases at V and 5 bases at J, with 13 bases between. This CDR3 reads CASTRSLGDTQYF. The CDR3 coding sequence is TGTGCCAGCACCCGGAGTCTTGGAGATACGCAGTATTTT.

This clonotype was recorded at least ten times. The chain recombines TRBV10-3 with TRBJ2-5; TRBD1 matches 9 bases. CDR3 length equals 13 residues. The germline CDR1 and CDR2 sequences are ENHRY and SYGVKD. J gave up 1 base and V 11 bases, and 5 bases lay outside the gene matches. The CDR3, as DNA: TGTGCCGCCGCGACAGGGGGCCAAGAGACCCAGTACTTC. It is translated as CAAATGGQETQYF.

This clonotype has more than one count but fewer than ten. The CDR3 DNA is TGCAGTGCAGGACAGCTTTACAATGAGCAGTTCTTC. As protein: CSAGQLYNEQFF. V gene TRBV20-1 combines with J gene TRBJ2-1, with a weak D call TRBD1 (6 bases). The V and J ends lost 6 bases and 4 bases respectively, with 10 bases between them. Germline CDR1 reads DFQATT; CDR2 reads SNEGSKA (reference sequence). This CDR3 has 12 residues.

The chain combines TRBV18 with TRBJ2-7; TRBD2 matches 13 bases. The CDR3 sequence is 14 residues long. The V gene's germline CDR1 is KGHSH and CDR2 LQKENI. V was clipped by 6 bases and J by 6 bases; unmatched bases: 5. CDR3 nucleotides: TGTGCCAGCTCCCCCGGGACTAGCGGGGTCGAGCAGTACTTC. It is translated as CASSPGTSGVEQYF.